This TCR beta chain was documented in a study of CD8 T cells in ankylosing spondylitis. Study conclusions and caveats: Characteristic, it appeared, of ankylosing spondylitis blood was a TCR beta motif of about eight highly homologous variants.

With 0 bases removed from V and 5 bases from J, the gap between germline ends came to 14 bases. Germline loops: CDR1 MNHEY, CDR2 SVGEGT. CDR3 length: 16 amino acids. Scientists made TCR beta libraries using quantitative 5'-RACE with molecular barcodes. TCRdb independently ran MiXCR on the 5' RACE reads; one entry per CDR3 protein. The table includes 750,000 to 850,000 distinct CDR3 sequences, approximately 10% detected once. There are a few counts of this clonotype. Its specificity is unknown. Sequencing used blood, either unsorted or a sorted T cell fraction (not recorded which). This chain connects TRBV6-2 or TRBV6-3 to TRBJ2-1, with D uncertain. This receptor was obtained from a male donor with ankylosing spondylitis. The CDR3 sequence is CASSYSIRRPNNEQFF. Here the CDR3 DNA reads TGTGCCAGCAGTTACTCGATCCGGCGGCCCAACAATGAGCAGTTCTTC.